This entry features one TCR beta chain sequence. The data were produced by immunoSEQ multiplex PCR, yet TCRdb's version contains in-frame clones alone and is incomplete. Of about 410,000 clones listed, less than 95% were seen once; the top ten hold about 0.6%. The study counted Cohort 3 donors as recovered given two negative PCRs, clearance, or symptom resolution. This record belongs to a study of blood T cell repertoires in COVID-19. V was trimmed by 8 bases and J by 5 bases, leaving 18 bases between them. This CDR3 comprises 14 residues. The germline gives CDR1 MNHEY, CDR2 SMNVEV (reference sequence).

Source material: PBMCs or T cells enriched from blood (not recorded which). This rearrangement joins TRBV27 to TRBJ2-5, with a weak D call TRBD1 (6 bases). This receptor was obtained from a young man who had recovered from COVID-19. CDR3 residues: CASGPTGPRETQYF. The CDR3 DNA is TGTGCCAGCGGACCCACAGGGCCCCGGGAGACCCAGTACTTC.